These 7 T cell receptor beta chains were sequenced from one sample in a study of blood T cells in healthy people across ages. Then a second PCR, running about 7 to 11 cycles, was carried out with a sample-barcoded 5' primer and a J-beta primer mix. A single record per CDR3 protein comes from TCRdb applying MiXCR to the 5' RACE reads. The top ten hold 7.9% of the sample, which has about 1,600,000 distinct CDR3 sequences, approximately 38% seen once. The sample comprised blood. The receptor set was obtained from a woman aged 18-29 years in good health.

The chain couples TRBV4-2 to TRBJ2-3; the match to TRBD2 covers 8 bases. Germline CDR1 and CDR2: LGHNA and YNFKEQ. The V gene end was trimmed by 5 bases and the J gene end by 1 base; junction bases not matched to a gene: 8. This CDR3 comprises 16 residues. This chain's CDR3 is CASSTHSGTRTDTQYF. The CDR3 DNA follows: TGTGCCAGCAGCACCCATAGCGGGACACGCACAGATACGCAGTATTTT.

This chain uses TRBV4-1 with TRBJ1-5; D uncertain. V lost 0 bases and J 5 bases, leaving 14 bases between the germline ends. This CDR3 has 16 amino acids. The germline gives CDR1 MGHRA, CDR2 YSYEKL. The CDR3 sequence: CASSQDMESVYQPQHF. The CDR3, as DNA: TGCGCCAGCAGCCAAGATATGGAATCCGTGTATCAGCCCCAGCATTTT.

This clonotype was detected once. This may come from a read error, since a much larger clone is one base off. The V call is TRBV6-4, the J call TRBJ2-5, with 8 bases aligning to TRBD1. The junction had 13 bases not matched to a gene; V was cut back by 2 bases and J by 11 bases. The V gene's germline CDR1 is MRHNA and CDR2 SNTAGT. CDR3 length equals 15 residues. CDR3 loop: CASSDGAGGHNEQYF. The CDR3, as DNA: TGTGCCAGCAGTGACGGAGCAGGGGGCCACAATGAGCAGTACTTC.

The CDR3 DNA follows: TGTGCCAGCAGCGGGACAGGGTGGTACACCTTC. Translation: CASSGTGWYTF. The gene calls are TRBV6-1 and TRBJ1-2; 9 bases match TRBD1. V shed 6 bases and J 11 bases; nucleotides not matched to a gene: 4. This CDR3 has 11 amino acids. The germline gives CDR1 MNHNS, CDR2 SASEGT.

A few counts support this clonotype. The rearrangement joins TRBV20-1 to TRBJ2-1; 8 nucleotides line up with TRBD2. CDR1 is DFQATT and CDR2 is SNEGSKA in the germline V gene (reference sequence). V shed 6 bases, J shed 4 bases, and the junction held 5 bases outside the gene matches. This CDR3 comprises 13 residues. In nucleotides, the CDR3 is TGCAGTGCCTACGGGACTAGTTACAATGAGCAGTTCTTC. Amino acids: CSAYGTSYNEQFF.

V and J are TRBV4-2 and TRBJ2-3; D not resolved. CDR1 LGHNA and CDR2 YNFKEQ come from the germline V gene. With 3 bases removed from V and 7 bases from J, the gap between germline ends came to 11 bases. The CDR3 consists of 13 residues. DNA for the CDR3: TGTGCCAGCAGCCAGGGTCGTGGTAATACGCAGTATTTT. This codes for CASSQGRGNTQYF.

The chain joins TRBV27 to TRBJ2-1; D is uncertain. Trimming removed 0 bases from V and 8 bases from J, with 14 bases in between. The CDR3 extends over 15 amino acids. From germline, CDR1 is MNHEY and CDR2 SMNVEV (reference sequence). This chain's CDR3 is CASSLSLPGEDEQFF. CDR3 in DNA: TGTGCCAGCAGTTTATCTCTACCTGGCGAAGATGAGCAGTTCTTC.